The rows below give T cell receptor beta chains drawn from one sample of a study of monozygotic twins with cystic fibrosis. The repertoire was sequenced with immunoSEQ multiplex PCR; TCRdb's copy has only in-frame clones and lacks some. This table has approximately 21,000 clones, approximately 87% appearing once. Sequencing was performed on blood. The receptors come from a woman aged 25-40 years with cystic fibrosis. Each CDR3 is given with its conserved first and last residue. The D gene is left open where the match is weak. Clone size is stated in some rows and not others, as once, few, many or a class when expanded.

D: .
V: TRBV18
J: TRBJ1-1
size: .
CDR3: CASSPPVTNTEAFF
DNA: TGTGCCAGCTCACCACCCGTGACGAACACTGAAGCTTTCTTT

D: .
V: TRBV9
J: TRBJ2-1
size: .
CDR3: CASSPRQGSYNEQFF
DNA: TGTGCCAGCAGCCCTCGGCAAGGGTCCTACAATGAGCAGTTCTTC

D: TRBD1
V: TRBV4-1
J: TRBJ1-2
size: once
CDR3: CASSLPGQGFYGYTF
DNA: TGCGCCAGCAGCCTCCCGGGACAGGGGTTCTATGGCTACACCTTC

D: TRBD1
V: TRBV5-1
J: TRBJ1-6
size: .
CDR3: CASRGDRVDNSPLHF
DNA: TGCGCCAGCAGGGGTGACAGGGTAGATAATTCACCCCTCCACTTT

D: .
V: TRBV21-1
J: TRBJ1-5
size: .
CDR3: CASSKVTGGFQPQHF
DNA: TGTGCCAGCAGCAAAGTGACAGGGGGGTTTCAGCCCCAGCATTTT

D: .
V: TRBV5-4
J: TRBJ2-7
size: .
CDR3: CASSLSRDRSYEQYF
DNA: TGTGCCAGCAGCTTGAGTCGGGACCGCTCCTACGAGCAGTACTTC

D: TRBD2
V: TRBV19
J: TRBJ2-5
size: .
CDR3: CASSANAGDLQETQYF
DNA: TGTGCCAGTTCCGCCAATGCGGGGGACCTTCAAGAGACCCAGTACTTC

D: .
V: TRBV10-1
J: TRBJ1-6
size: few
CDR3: CASSALRGSPLHF
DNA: TGCGCCAGCAGTGCGTTAAGGGGTTCACCCCTCCACTTT

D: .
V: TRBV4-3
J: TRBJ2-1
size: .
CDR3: CASSQDRGSYNEQFF
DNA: TGCGCCAGCAGCCAAGATAGAGGTTCCTACAATGAGCAGTTCTTC

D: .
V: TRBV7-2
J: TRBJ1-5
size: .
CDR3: CASSLDGIRNQPQHF
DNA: TGTGCCAGCAGCTTAGATGGGATTCGGAATCAGCCCCAGCATTTT

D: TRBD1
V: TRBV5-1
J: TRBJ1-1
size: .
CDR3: CATRDRLNTEAFF
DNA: TGCGCCACCCGGGACAGGCTGAACACTGAAGCTTTCTTT

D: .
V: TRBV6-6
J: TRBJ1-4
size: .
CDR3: CASVFQVKGEKLFF
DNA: TGTGCCAGCGTTTTTCAAGTTAAGGGAGAAAAACTGTTTTTT

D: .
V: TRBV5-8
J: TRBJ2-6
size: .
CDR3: CASSRGGYGAGANVLTF
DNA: TGTGCCAGCAGCCGAGGGGGTTACGGGGCTGGGGCCAACGTCCTGACTTTC

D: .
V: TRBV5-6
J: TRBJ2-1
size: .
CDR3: CASSLRGGLSSYNEQFF
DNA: TGTGCCAGCAGCTTGCGAGGTGGGCTAAGCTCCTACAATGAGCAGTTCTTC

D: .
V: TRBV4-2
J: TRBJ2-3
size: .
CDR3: CASSHDGQTGDTQYF
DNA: TGTGCCAGCAGCCACGACGGCCAGACCGGAGATACGCAGTATTTT

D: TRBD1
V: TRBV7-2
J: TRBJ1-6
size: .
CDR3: CASSYRQGNSPLHF
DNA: TGTGCCAGCAGCTACAGACAGGGTAATTCACCCCTCCACTTT

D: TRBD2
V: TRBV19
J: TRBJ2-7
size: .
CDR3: CASSVSGVYEQYF
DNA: TGTGCCAGTAGTGTTAGCGGGGTGTACGAGCAGTACTTC

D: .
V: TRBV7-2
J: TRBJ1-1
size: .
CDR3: CASSLTVYTEAFF
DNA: TGTGCCAGCAGCTTAACGGTCTACACTGAAGCTTTCTTT

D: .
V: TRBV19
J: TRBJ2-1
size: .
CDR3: CASRRRLANYNEQFF
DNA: TGTGCCAGTCGGAGGCGTCTAGCGAACTACAATGAGCAGTTCTTC

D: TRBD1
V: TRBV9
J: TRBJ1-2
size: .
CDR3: CASSGTGNYGYTF
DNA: TGTGCCAGCAGCGGGACAGGAAACTATGGCTACACCTTC

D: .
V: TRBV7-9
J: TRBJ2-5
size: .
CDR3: CASSLARPGPYQETQYF
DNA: TGTGCCAGCAGCTTAGCGAGGCCAGGGCCCTACCAAGAGACCCAGTACTTC

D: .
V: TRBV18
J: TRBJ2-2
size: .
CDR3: CASSQGGNTGELFF
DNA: TGTGCCAGCTCTCAGGGGGGAAACACCGGGGAGCTGTTTTTT

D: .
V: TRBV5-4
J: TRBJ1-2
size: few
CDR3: CASTRGREKDGYTF
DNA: TGTGCCAGCACCCGGGGAAGGGAGAAGGATGGCTACACCTTC

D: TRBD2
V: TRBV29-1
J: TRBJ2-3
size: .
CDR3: CSVAGGGNRGTDTQYF
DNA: TGCAGCGTTGCTGGCGGGGGGAATCGTGGCACAGATACGCAGTATTTT

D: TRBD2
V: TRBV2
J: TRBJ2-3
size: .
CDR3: CASSPGLAVSDTQYF
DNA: TGTGCCAGCAGTCCCGGACTAGCGGTGTCAGATACGCAGTATTTT

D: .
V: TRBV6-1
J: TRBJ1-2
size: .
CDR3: CASRERGLRRFYGYTF
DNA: TGTGCCAGCAGAGAAAGGGGCCTGCGCCGATTCTATGGCTACACCTTC

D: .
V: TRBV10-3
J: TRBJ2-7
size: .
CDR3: CAITDSGTYEQYF
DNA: TGTGCCATCACGGATAGCGGAACTTACGAGCAGTACTTC

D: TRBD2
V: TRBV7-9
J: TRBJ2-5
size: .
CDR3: CASSLATSGTQETQYF
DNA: TGTGCCAGCAGCTTAGCGACTAGCGGGACTCAAGAGACCCAGTACTTC

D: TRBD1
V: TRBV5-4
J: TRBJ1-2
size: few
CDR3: CASSLGQGARYGYTF
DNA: TGTGCCAGCAGCCTTGGACAGGGGGCACGCTATGGCTACACCTTC

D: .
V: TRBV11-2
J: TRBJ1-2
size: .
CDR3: CASSLDGLGRGYTF
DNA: TGTGCCAGCAGCTTAGATGGTCTAGGTCGAGGCTACACCTTC

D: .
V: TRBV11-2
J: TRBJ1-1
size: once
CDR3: CASSYAPFPNTEAFF
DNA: TGTGCCAGCAGCTACGCCCCGTTCCCGAACACTGAAGCTTTCTTT

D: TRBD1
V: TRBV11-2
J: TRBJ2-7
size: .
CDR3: CASIKGGQGSYEQYF
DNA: TGTGCCAGCATCAAAGGGGGACAGGGGAGCTACGAGCAGTACTTC

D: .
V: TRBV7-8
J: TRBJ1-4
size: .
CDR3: CASSSKNEKLFF
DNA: TGTGCCAGCAGCTCAAAAAATGAAAAACTGTTTTTT

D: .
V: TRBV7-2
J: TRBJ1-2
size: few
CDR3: CASSPSSRATDQQYYGYTF
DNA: TGTGCCAGCAGCCCAAGTAGTAGGGCGACAGATCAACAATACTATGGCTACACCTTC

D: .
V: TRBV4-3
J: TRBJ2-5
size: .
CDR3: CASSQDYSLETQYF
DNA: TGCGCCAGCAGCCAAGATTACAGCTTAGAGACCCAGTACTTC

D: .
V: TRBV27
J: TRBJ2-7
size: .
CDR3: CASSLLGSEQYF
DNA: TGTGCCAGCAGTTTATTAGGGTCCGAGCAGTACTTC

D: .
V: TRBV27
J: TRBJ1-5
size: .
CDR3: CASSQIGQYNQPQHF
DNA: TGTGCCAGCAGTCAAATCGGACAGTACAATCAGCCCCAGCATTTT

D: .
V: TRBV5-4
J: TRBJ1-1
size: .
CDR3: CASSRGRALNTEAFF
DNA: TGTGCCAGCAGCCGCGGGAGGGCCCTGAACACTGAAGCTTTCTTT

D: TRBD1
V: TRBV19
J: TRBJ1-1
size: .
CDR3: CASSIVGQGEAFF
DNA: TGTGCCAGTAGTATAGTAGGACAGGGGGAAGCTTTCTTT